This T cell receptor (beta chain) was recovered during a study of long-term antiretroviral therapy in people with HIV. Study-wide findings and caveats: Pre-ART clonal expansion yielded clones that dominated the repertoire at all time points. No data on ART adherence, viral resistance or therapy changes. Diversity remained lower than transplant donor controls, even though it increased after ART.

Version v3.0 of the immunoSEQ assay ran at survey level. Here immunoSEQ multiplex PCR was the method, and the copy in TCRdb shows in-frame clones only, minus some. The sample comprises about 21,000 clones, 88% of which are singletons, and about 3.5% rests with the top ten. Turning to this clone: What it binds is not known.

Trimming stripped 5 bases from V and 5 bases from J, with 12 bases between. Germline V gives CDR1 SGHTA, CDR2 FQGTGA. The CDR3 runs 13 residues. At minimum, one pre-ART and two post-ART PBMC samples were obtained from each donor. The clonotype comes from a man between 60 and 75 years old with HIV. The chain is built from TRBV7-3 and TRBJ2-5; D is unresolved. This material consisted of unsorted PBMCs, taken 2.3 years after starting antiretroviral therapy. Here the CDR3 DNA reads TGTGCCAGCAGCCCTTCGGGTCAGGAGACCCAGTACTTC. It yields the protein CASSPSGQETQYF.